The sequence of this T cell receptor (beta chain) was determined in a study of cytomegalovirus exposure and HLA in healthy donors. Study-wide results and limits: CMV serostatus was the only recorded immune exposure for donors.

A multiplex PCR was run with 60 Vbeta primers and 13 Jbeta primers. Profiling relied on immunoSEQ multiplex PCR, and the TCRdb table lists in-frame clones only, not all of them. Of approximately 100,000 clones in the sample, 55% to 75% were seen once. The V gene's germline CDR1 is SGHRS and CDR2 YFSETQ. V was clipped by 4 bases and J by 5 bases; unmatched bases: 7. The CDR3 is made up of 14 amino acids. This clone was recorded a few times. Its specificity is unknown. The sample comprised PBMCs. The TCR comes from a man aged 25-40 years in good health and CMV-seropositive. The rearrangement joins TRBV5-1 to TRBJ2-5; TRBD1 agrees at 8 bases. The CDR3 DNA is TGCGCCAGCAGCGAGACAGGGGCCCGGGAGACCCAGTACTTC. Translated: CASSETGARETQYF.